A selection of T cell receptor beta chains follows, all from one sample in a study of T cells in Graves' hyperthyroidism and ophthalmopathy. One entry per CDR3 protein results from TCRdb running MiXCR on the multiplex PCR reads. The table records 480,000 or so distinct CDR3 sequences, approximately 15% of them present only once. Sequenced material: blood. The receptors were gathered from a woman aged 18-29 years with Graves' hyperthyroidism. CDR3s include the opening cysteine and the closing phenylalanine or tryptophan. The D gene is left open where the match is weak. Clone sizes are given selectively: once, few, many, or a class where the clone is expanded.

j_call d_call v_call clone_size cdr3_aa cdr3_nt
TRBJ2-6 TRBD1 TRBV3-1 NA CASRTGGLSGANVLTF TGTGCCAGCCGGACAGGGGGACTCTCTGGGGCCAACGTCCTGACTTTC
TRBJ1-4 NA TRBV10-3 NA CAIGEGSNEKLFF TGTGCCATCGGGGAAGGGTCTAATGAAAAACTGTTTTTT
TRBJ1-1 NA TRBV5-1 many CASGAQIRTEAFF TGCGCCAGCGGGGCTCAGATTAGGACTGAAGCTTTCTTT
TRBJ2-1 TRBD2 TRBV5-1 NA CASGTNAVGEQFF TGCGCCAGCGGGACTAATGCCGTTGGTGAGCAGTTCTTC
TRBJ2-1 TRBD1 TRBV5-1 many CASSLAPGGPNEQFF TGCGCCAGCAGCTTGGCCCCAGGGGGACCCAATGAGCAGTTCTTC
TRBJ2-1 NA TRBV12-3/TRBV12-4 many CASSSDPGPPRDEQFF TGTGCCAGCAGCTCCGATCCGGGACCCCCGCGGGATGAGCAGTTCTTC
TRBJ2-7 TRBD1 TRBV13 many CASSRGWGYYEQYF TGTGCCAGCTCCAGGGGGTGGGGATACTACGAGCAGTACTTC
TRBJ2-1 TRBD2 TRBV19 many CASKMWREVREQFF TGTGCCAGTAAGATGTGGCGGGAGGTGAGGGAGCAGTTCTTC
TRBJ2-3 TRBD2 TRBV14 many CASSQPGTSGTDTQYF TGTGCCAGCAGCCAGCCCGGGACTAGCGGCACAGATACGCAGTATTTT
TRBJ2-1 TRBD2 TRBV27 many CASSLFSLAGGPHNEQFF TGTGCCAGCAGTTTATTTTCCCTAGCGGGAGGGCCTCACAATGAGCAGTTCTTC
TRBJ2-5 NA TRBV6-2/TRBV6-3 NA CASRKGVGVVAETQYF TGTGCCAGCAGGAAGGGGGTAGGGGTAGTGGCAGAGACCCAGTACTTC
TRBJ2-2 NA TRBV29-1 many CSVSDTGELFF TGCAGCGTTTCGGACACCGGGGAGCTGTTTTTT
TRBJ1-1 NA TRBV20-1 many CSARRTSLNTEAFF TGCAGTGCTAGACGGACAAGCTTGAACACTGAAGCTTTCTTT
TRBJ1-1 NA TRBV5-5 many CASSSNTATEAFF TGTGCCAGCAGCTCAAACACCGCAACTGAAGCTTTCTTT
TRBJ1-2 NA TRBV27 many CASSLSGAENYGYTF TGTGCCAGCAGTTTATCAGGGGCCGAGAACTATGGCTACACCTTC
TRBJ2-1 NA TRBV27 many CASRPPGVNHEQFF TGTGCCAGCCGACCCCCAGGCGTGAACCATGAGCAGTTCTTC
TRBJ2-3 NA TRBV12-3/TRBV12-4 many CASSFWDTGTDTQYF TGTGCCAGCAGTTTCTGGGACACAGGCACAGATACGCAGTATTTT
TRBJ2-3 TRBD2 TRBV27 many CASSGLAFSTDTQYF TGTGCCAGTTCGGGACTAGCCTTTTCCACAGATACGCAGTATTTT
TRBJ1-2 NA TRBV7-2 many CASWSSAPRVYGYTF TGTGCCTCTTGGAGCAGCGCACCGAGGGTTTATGGCTACACCTTC
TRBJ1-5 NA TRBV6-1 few CAASRGAVYQPQHF TGTGCCGCATCCAGAGGGGCGGTCTATCAGCCCCAGCATTTT
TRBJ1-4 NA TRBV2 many CASSATGSVKLFF TGTGCCAGCAGTGCCACGGGGAGTGTAAAACTGTTTTTT
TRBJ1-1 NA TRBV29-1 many CSARDGETEAFF TGCAGCGCCCGAGACGGTGAAACTGAAGCTTTCTTT
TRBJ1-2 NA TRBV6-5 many CASSYSSDRYTF TGTGCCAGCAGTTACTCTTCGGACCGCTACACCTTC
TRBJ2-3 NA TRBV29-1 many CSVGPLATSTDTQYF TGCAGCGTTGGACCCCTAGCGACTAGCACAGATACGCAGTATTTT
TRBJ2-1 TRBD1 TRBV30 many CAWSMTGGVNEQFF TGTGCCTGGAGTATGACAGGGGGGGTCAATGAGCAGTTCTTC
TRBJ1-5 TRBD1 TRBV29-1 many CSVGTGLNQPQHF TGCAGCGTCGGGACAGGACTCAATCAGCCCCAGCATTTT
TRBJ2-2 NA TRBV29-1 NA CSVRNTGELFF TGCAGCGTCAGAAACACCGGGGAGCTGTTTTTT